This TCR beta chain emerged from a study of blood T cell repertoires in COVID-19. Looking at the study overall: Sites across the United States, Italy and Spain contributed samples from acute and convalescent COVID-19. From T cells, B-cell-depleted T cells, or PBMCs came the material, which was cDNA or gDNA.

Methods used by the authors: Nucleated cell counts were estimated from reference gene primer amplification. Generated by immunoSEQ multiplex PCR, the TCRdb table keeps only in-frame clones and is missing some. That table supplies the V and J calls and clone size; D and trimming were determined from the DNA. The table has 100,000 or so clones, roughly 80% seen once. Trimming removed 1 base from V and 9 bases from J; junction bases left unmatched: 4. The germline CDR1 and CDR2 sequences are MNHEY and SMNVEV (reference sequence). The CDR3 sequence is 14 residues long. Sequencing input: peripheral blood. The rearrangement links TRBV27 to TRBJ2-1; 9 nucleotides match TRBD2. This TCR was recovered from a woman aged 70-85 years with acute or convalescent COVID-19. The CDR3 is CASSLFAGGSEQFF. Written as DNA, the CDR3 is TGTGCCAGCAGTTTATTCGCGGGGGGGTCTGAGCAGTTCTTC.